Listed below are T cell receptor beta chains from one sample, sequenced in a study of T cell responses to AZD1222 COVID-19 vaccine. Only in-frame clones appear in the TCRdb table, and some are missing; sequencing was by immunoSEQ multiplex PCR. The sample yields approximately 100,000 clones, about 90% seen once. Sequencing used peripheral blood, obtained 28 days after the second AZD1222 dose. The receptors here all came from an adult who received the AZD1222 COVID-19 vaccine. Each CDR3 is given with its conserved first and last residue. The D gene is left open where the match is weak. The size entry is marked missing in some rows and otherwise reads once, few, many or a size class.

15,.,TRBV5-1,.,TRBJ2-5,TGCGCCAGCAGCTTGAAGGGGGGGTCGGAAGAGACCCAGTACTTC,CASSLKGGSEETQYF
13,.,TRBV6-2/TRBV6-3,.,TRBJ1-2,TGTGCCAGCAGTTACTCAGGGAGTCATGGCTACACCTTC,CASSYSGSHGYTF
15,.,TRBV6-5,once,TRBJ1-5,TGTGCCAGCAGTTATTCGGGGGACAGCAATCAGCCCCAGCATTTT,CASSYSGDSNQPQHF
13,.,TRBV7-8,.,TRBJ2-7,TGTGCCAGCAGCTTAGCAGGTTCCTACGAGCAGTACTTC,CASSLAGSYEQYF
14,.,TRBV30,.,TRBJ1-2,TGTGCCTGGAGTGTAGGGAACATCGGGTATGGCTACACCTTC,CAWSVGNIGYGYTF
15,.,TRBV2,.,TRBJ1-6,TGTGCCAGCAGTGAAAAAGGCCTCTATAATTCACCCCTCCACTTT,CASSEKGLYNSPLHF
14,TRBD1,TRBV28,.,TRBJ1-1,TGTGCCAGCAGCCCACCGAGACAGGGCATTGAAGCTTTCTTT,CASSPPRQGIEAFF
16,.,TRBV5-6,.,TRBJ2-3,TGTGCCAGCAGCTTGTATAGAGGGCCCAGCACAGATACGCAGTATTTT,CASSLYRGPSTDTQYF
14,.,TRBV18,few,TRBJ1-2,TGTGCCAGCCGTCACTATTCCCCCGGCTATGGCTACACCTTC,CASRHYSPGYGYTF
13,TRBD1,TRBV30,.,TRBJ1-6,TGTGCCTGGGAGGACAGGTCCCTTTCACCCCTCCACTTT,CAWEDRSLSPLHF
15,TRBD1,TRBV4-2,once,TRBJ2-1,TGTGCCAGCAGCCAAGAAGGGACAGGGGTACATGAGCAGTTCTTC,CASSQEGTGVHEQFF
13,.,TRBV12-3/TRBV12-4,.,TRBJ1-2,TGTGCCAGCAGGGACAGCTCTAACTATGGCTACACCTTC,CASRDSSNYGYTF
16,.,TRBV5-4,.,TRBJ2-3,TGTGCCAGCAGCTTGGAGGGGGCGCGGGGCCCAGATACGCAGTATTTT,CASSLEGARGPDTQYF
14,TRBD1,TRBV5-4,.,TRBJ2-7,TGTGCCAGCAGCTCCCGGACAGGGGGGTACGAGCAGTACTTC,CASSSRTGGYEQYF
13,TRBD2,TRBV7-9,once,TRBJ2-3,TGTGCCAGCAGCGGTCTAGCGGGAGATACGCAGTATTTT,CASSGLAGDTQYF
15,TRBD2,TRBV5-5,.,TRBJ2-1,TGTGCCAGCAGCTTGGCTAGCGGGAGGTTCAATGAGCAGTTCTTC,CASSLASGRFNEQFF
13,.,TRBV6-1,.,TRBJ2-1,TGTGCCAGCAGTGAAGCATTCTACAATGAGCAGTTCTTC,CASSEAFYNEQFF